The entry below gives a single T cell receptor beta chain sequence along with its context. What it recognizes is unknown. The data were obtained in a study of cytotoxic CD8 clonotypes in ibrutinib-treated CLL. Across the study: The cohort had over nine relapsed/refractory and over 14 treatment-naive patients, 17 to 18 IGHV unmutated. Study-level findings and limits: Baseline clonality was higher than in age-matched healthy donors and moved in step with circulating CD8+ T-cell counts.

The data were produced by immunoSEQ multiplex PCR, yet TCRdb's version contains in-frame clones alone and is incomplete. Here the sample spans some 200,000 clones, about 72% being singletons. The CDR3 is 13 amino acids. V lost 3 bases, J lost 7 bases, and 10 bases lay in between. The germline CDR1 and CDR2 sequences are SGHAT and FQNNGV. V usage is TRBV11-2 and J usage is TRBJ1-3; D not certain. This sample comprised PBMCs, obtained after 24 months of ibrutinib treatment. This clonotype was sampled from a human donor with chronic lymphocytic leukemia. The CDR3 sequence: CASSFPPGNTIYF. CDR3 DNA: TGTGCCAGCAGCTTTCCCCCGGGGAACACCATATATTTT. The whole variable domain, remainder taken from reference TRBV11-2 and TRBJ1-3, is EAGVAQSPRYKIIEKRQSVAFWCNPISGHATLYWYQQILGQGPKLLIQFQNNGVVDDSQLPKDRFSAERLKGVDSTLKIQPAKLEDSAVYLCASSFPPGNTIYFGEGSWLTVV.